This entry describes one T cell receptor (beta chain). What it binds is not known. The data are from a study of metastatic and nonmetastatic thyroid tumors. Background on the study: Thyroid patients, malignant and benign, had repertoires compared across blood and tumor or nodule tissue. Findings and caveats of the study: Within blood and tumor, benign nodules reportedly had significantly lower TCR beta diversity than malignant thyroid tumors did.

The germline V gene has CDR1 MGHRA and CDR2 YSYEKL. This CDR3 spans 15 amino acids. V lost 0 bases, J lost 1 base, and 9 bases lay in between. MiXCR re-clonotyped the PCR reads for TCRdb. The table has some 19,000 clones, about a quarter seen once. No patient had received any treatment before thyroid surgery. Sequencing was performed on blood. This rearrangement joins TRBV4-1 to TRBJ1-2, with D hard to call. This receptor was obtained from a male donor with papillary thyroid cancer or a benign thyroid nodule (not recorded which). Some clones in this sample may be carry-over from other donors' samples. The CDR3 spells CASSQEHRSNYGYTF. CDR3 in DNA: TGCGCCAGCAGCCAAGAGCACAGAAGTAACTATGGCTACACCTTC.